This T cell receptor beta chain is from a study of T cells after yellow fever vaccination. TCRdb called the 5' RACE reads again in MiXCR, with one record for every CDR3 protein. The sample lists a few hundred thousand distinct CDR3 sequences, 3.6% seen once, with about a quarter in the top ten. J was trimmed by 6 bases and V by 4 bases; bases with no gene match: 9. Germline V gives CDR1 SGHDN, CDR2 FVKESK. The CDR3 sequence is 16 residues long. Findings of the study overall: When the response was secondary, it was weaker but reached its peak faster, day 5 versus 15. Detected again after the booster were most primary-vaccination clones, at roughly 95% CD4 and about 89% CD8.

Comment on this clonotype: The target antigen is unknown.

This rearrangement joins TRBV14 to TRBJ2-1, with 10 nucleotides matching TRBD1. This clonotype was sampled from a man aged 18 to 30 who received the YFV17D yellow fever vaccine. The sequenced sample was PBMCs, obtained on the day of the yellow fever booster vaccination. The CDR3 sequence is CASSRGQGQGFNEQFF. For the CDR3, the DNA is TGTGCCAGCAGCCGGGGACAGGGGCAAGGATTCAATGAGCAGTTCTTC.